This T cell receptor beta chain was profiled in a study of cytomegalovirus exposure and HLA in healthy donors. Study-level background: Ancestry clustering placed roughly four fifths of over 300 genotyped donors in the Caucasian-associated cluster. Study conclusions and caveats: Further analysis, carried out later, found HLA-associated TCR beta chains more clonally expanded than equally common other chains. The study carried out a later analysis of TCR beta sequences. It associated approximately 17,000 of them with specific HLA alleles at a false discovery rate of 0.05. A missense variant in DCLRE1C was later tied to TCR beta V- and J-gene trimming.

Details on this clone: As yet, its antigen is unknown. The germline gene is not matched at one end of the junction; a read error may be the cause.

This PCR relied on a set of 60 Vbeta primers and 13 Jbeta primers. Some clones are missing from TCRdb's copy, which holds only in-frame ones; the method was immunoSEQ multiplex PCR. In the table there are under 200,000 clones, 60% to 80% of which are singletons. Germline V lookup: CDR1 SEHNR, CDR2 FQNEAQ (reference sequence). This CDR3 spans 13 amino acids. The sample consisted of PBMCs. This TCR derives from a man between 60 and 70 years old in good health and CMV-seronegative. The rearrangement uses TRBV7-9 and TRBJ1-2, with D tentatively TRBD1 (6 bases). The CDR3 reads CSSSSLTGYGYTF. Here the CDR3 DNA reads TGTTCCAGCAGCTCGCTGACAGGCTATGGCTACACCTTC.